These T cell receptor beta chains were read from a single sample in a study of blood T cell repertoires in COVID-19. Assay used: immunoSEQ multiplex PCR; TCRdb lists only in-frame clones, some missing. The sample yields about 25,000 clones, 85% to 90% seen once. Sequencing was performed on peripheral blood. These receptors all come from a man between 65 and 85 years old with active COVID-19. Each CDR3 is given with its conserved first and last residue. Each record gives: V gene, J gene, CDR3 length, CDR3 protein.

TRBV30	TRBJ1-2	16	CAWSPPGGRTNYGYTF
TRBV18	TRBJ2-3	16	CASSRRGSTSTDTQYF
TRBV5-1	TRBJ2-3	19	CASSRQGLAGRRGTDTQYF
TRBV12-3/TRBV12-4	TRBJ1-5	13	CASRGQGGGPQHF
TRBV7-2	TRBJ1-5	14	CASSLAGGGQPQHF
TRBV9	TRBJ1-5	15	CASSRTGGSTQPQHF
TRBV19	TRBJ1-2	14	CASRLGEFGYGYTF
TRBV4-1	TRBJ1-1	16	CASSRRDGGPNTEAFF
TRBV14	TRBJ2-1	13	CASPGTFYNEQFF
TRBV6-2/TRBV6-3	TRBJ2-5	15	CASSKLAAPGETQYF
TRBV30	TRBJ1-5	13	CAWSVRGNQPQHF
TRBV6-6	TRBJ2-5	16	CASSYFDLALKETQYF
TRBV30	TRBJ1-1	13	CAWREHPDREAFF
TRBV5-1	TRBJ2-3	18	CASSLGFGSAGVEDTQYF
TRBV7-9	TRBJ1-1	15	CASSEKGAWDTEAFF
TRBV10-3	TRBJ2-2	15	CAISDGGPNTGELFF
TRBV7-3	TRBJ1-1	17	CASSQNPVQGEGTEAFF
TRBV24-1	TRBJ2-3	14	CATSDSLRTDTQYF
TRBV9	TRBJ1-4	17	CASSVGRDSATNEKLFF
TRBV27	TRBJ2-7	15	CASSVQGALSYEQYF
TRBV5-1	TRBJ1-2	15	CASSPGQGRNYGYTF
TRBV14	TRBJ1-1	14	CASAESSVELEAFF
TRBV4-2	TRBJ1-2	13	CASSQDNKSGYTF
TRBV28	TRBJ1-2	13	CASSQPLLGGYTF
TRBV30	TRBJ2-2	15	CAWSVPDRNTGELFF